A single sample is the source of the 11 T cell receptor beta chains below, sequenced in a study of human T cells and chemical hapten exposure. Time point defined: patch test 1, 2 weeks after DPC sensitization. Treatment noted: therapeutic diphenylcyclopropenone sensitization with weekly scalp DPC. TCRdb re-called the RACE reads with MiXCR, one entry per CDR3 protein. Of roughly 100,000 distinct CDR3 sequences in the sample, around 10% were seen once. Specimen: whole blood, collected in connection with sensitization to the hapten diphenylcyclopropenone (DPC). The receptors were sampled from a woman aged 40 to 50 with alopecia areata. Some clones in this sample may be carry-over from other donors' samples.

Of note for this clonotype: The junction differs from germline at one of its ends, possibly a read error. This rearrangement joins TRBV5-4 to TRBJ1-1; no clear D. This CDR3 is built from 12 residues. CDR1 SGHNT and CDR2 YYREEE come from the germline V gene (reference sequence). CDR3 protein: CASSFPSSEAFF. The CDR3 nucleotides are TGTGCCAGCAGCTTCCCTAGTTCTGAGGCTTTCTTT.

The chain couples TRBV5-4 to TRBJ2-3; D gene unclear. Germline V gives CDR1 SGHNT, CDR2 YYREEE (reference sequence). This CDR3 has 14 residues. V lost 0 bases and J lost 0, with 5 bases in between. CDR3 loop: CASSLARSTDTQYF. DNA of the CDR3: TGTGCCAGCAGCTTGGCCAGAAGCACAGATACGCAGTATTTT.

The table lists this clonotype with many counts. The rearrangement links TRBV6-1 to TRBJ2-4; D not resolved. CDR3 length: 15 amino acids. The germline V gene has CDR1 MNHNS and CDR2 SASEGT. V shed 0 bases and J shed 0 bases, with 6 bases lying between them. The CDR3 DNA is TGTGCCAGCAGTGAAGCGGTGGAAGCCAAAAACATTCAGTACTTC. It translates to CASSEAVEAKNIQYF.

The V call is TRBV6-1, the J call TRBJ2-5; 7 positions match TRBD2. CDR1 MNHNS and CDR2 SASEGT come from the germline V gene. The V and J ends lost 6 bases and 5 bases, in that order; junction bases with no gene match: 12. The CDR3 sequence is 15 residues long. For the CDR3, the DNA is TGTGCCAGCAGGACTACTAGCGCCCCTGCGGAGACCCAGTACTTC. Translated: CASRTTSAPAETQYF.

In this sample, this clonotype turned up many times. The chain joins TRBV6-2 or TRBV6-3 to TRBJ2-3; 7 bases are a match to TRBD2. Germline CDR1 and CDR2: MNHEY and SVGEGT. This CDR3 contains 18 residues. The V and J ends lost 3 bases and 2 bases, in that order; junction bases with no gene match: 14. The CDR3 here is CASSYLIGGGLFTDTQYF. In DNA, the CDR3 is TGTGCCAGCAGTTATTTAATTGGCGGGGGTCTCTTCACAGATACGCAGTATTTT.

The chain has TRBV30 and TRBJ2-2; D is unclear. The CDR3 contains 12 residues. The germline gives CDR1 GTSNPN, CDR2 SVGIG (reference sequence). V lost 2 bases and J lost 3, with 4 bases in between. The chain's CDR3 is CAWSPYTGELFF. The CDR3 nucleotides are TGTGCCTGGAGTCCTTACACCGGGGAGCTGTTTTTT.

A few counts support this clonotype. Here the CDR3 DNA reads TGCAGCGTTGCCCCCGGGCCTGAAGCTTTCTTT. Protein product: CSVAPGPEAFF. The genes are TRBV29-1 and TRBJ1-1; D unresolved. CDR3 length: 11 residues. From germline, CDR1 is SQVTM and CDR2 ANQGSEA. The V gene lost 4 bases and the J gene lost 6 bases, with 9 bases spanning the gap.

This clonotype was observed a few times. This chain links TRBV6-5 with TRBJ2-7; the D gene could be TRBD1 or TRBD2 (7 bases each). V was trimmed by 4 bases and J by 2 bases, leaving 15 bases between them. CDR1 and CDR2 from the germline V gene are MNHEY and SVGAGI. The CDR3 covers 15 residues. CDR3 DNA sequence: TGTGCCAGCAGTTCCGTGGCAGGGGGGGCCTACGAGCAGTACTTC. It codes for CASSSVAGGAYEQYF.

The chain joins TRBV6-5 to TRBJ2-7; TRBD2 agrees at 8 bases. Germline V gene sequence: CDR1 MNHEY, CDR2 SVGAGI. V gave up 5 bases and J gave up 1 base; unmatched junction bases: 22. This CDR3 is built from 20 residues. CDR3 DNA sequence: TGTGCCAGCAGTCCTGTTACCAGCGGGAGAAACTGGGCTGTTTCCTACGAGCAGTACTTC. This sequence encodes CASSPVTSGRNWAVSYEQYF.

This clonotype was counted between two and nine times. The genes are TRBV20-1 and TRBJ1-2; the match to TRBD1 covers 7 bases. The CDR3 covers 15 residues. With V trimmed by 4 bases and J by 6 bases, 14 bases remained unmatched. The germline V gene has CDR1 DFQATT and CDR2 SNEGSKA (reference sequence). The CDR3 DNA sequence: TGCAGTGCTACCGTCCCGGGACAGATTGGGGATGGCTACACCTTC. This encodes CSATVPGQIGDGYTF.

This sequence joins TRBV5-4 and TRBJ2-5; D is perhaps TRBD2 (5 bases). The germline CDR1 and CDR2 sequences are SGHNT and YYREEE (reference sequence). CDR3 size: 15 residues. Between the trimmed V and J ends, which lost 0 bases and 1 base, there was a span of 10 bases. CDR3 amino acids: CASSLVPGIQETQYF. Written as DNA, the CDR3 is TGTGCCAGCAGCTTGGTCCCCGGGATCCAAGAGACCCAGTACTTC.